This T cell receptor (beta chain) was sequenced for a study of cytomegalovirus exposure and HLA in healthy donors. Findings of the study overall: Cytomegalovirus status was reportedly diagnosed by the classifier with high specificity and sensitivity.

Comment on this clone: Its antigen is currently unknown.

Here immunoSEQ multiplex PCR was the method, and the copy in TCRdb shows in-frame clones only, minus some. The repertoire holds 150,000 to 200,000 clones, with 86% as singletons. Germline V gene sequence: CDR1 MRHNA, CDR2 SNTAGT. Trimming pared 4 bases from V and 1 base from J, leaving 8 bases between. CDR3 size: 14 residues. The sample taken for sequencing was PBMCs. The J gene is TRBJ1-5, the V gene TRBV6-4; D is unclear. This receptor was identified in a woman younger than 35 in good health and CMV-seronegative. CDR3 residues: CASSADGSNQPQHF. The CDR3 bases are TGTGCCAGCAGTGCTGACGGGAGCAATCAGCCCCAGCATTTT.